The clone carrying this T cell receptor (beta chain) was detected once. Its matching antigen is unknown. This sample was included in a study of cytomegalovirus exposure and HLA in healthy donors. Study at large: The study's early data release held roughly 91 million unique TCRs from HLA-typed donors. Study results and limitations: Researchers counted around 160 TCR beta chains as cytomegalovirus-associated. V- and J-gene trimming of TCR beta was linked (in a later analysis) to a missense DCLRE1C variant.

Both 60 Vbeta primers and 13 Jbeta primers went into the PCR. As originally analysed: An analysis performed later counted around 80 million unique TCR beta chains (approximately 10 million of them shared). TCRdb's copy holds only in-frame clones and misses some; the assay was immunoSEQ multiplex PCR. The V and J calls and clone size are taken from that table; D and trimming were inferred from the DNA. The sample holds fewer than 250,000 clones, about three quarters seen once. This CDR3 contains 20 residues. V lost 3 bases and J lost 4; bases outside the gene matches: 17. Germline loops: CDR1 SGHKS, CDR2 YYEKEE (reference sequence).

This rearrangement joins TRBV5-5 to TRBJ2-3, with 13 bases lining up with TRBD2. Material: PBMCs. This TCR was recovered from a male donor in good health and CMV-seronegative. The chain's CDR3 is CASSSKTPGLAGSRSDTQYF. In nucleotides, the CDR3 is TGTGCCAGCAGCTCGAAAACTCCGGGACTAGCGGGAAGTAGGTCAGATACGCAGTATTTT.